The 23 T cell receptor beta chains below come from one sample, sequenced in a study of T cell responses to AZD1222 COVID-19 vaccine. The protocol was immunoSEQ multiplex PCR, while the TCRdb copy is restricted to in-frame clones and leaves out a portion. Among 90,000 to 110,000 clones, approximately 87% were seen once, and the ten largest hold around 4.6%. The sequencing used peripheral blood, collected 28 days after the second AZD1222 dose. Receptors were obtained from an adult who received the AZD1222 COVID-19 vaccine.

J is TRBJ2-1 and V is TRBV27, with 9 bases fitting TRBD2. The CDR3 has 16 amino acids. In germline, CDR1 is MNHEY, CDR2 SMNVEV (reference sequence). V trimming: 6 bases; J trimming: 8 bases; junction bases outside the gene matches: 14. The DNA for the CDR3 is TGTGCCAGCAGCTTCACTCCGGGACTAGCTAGGGATGAGCAGTTCTTC. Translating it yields CASSFTPGLARDEQFF.

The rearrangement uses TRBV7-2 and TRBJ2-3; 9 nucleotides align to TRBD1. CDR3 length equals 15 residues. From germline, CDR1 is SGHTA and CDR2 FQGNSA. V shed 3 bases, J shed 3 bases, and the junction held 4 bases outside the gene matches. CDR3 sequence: CASSLGQGRTDTQYF. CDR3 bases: TGTGCCAGCAGCTTGGGACAGGGAAGGACAGATACGCAGTATTTT.

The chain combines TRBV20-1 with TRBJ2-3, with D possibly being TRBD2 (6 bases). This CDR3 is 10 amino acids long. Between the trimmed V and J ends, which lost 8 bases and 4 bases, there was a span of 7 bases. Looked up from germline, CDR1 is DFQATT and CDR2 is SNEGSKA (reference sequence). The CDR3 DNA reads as TGCAGTCCGGGGGCAGATACGCAGTATTTT. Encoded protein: CSPGADTQYF.

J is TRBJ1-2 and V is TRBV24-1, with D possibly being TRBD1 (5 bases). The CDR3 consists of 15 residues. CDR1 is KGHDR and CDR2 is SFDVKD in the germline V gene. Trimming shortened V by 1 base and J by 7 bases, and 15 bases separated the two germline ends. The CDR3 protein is CATSDLRADIGGYTF. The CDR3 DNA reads TGTGCCACCAGTGATTTAAGGGCGGACATAGGTGGCTACACCTTC.

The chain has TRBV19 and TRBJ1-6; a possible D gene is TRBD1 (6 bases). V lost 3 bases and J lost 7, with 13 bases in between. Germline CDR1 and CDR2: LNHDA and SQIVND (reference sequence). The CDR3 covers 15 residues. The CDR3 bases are TGTGCCAGTAGTATCCCGGGGGCGCAGAATTCACCCCTCCACTTT. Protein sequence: CASSIPGAQNSPLHF.

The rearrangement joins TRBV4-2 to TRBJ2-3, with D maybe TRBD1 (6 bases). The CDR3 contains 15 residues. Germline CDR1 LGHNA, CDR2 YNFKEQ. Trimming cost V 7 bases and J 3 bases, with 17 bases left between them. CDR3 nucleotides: TGTGCCAGCAACCAGGGCGGACAGCTTACAGATACGCAGTATTTT. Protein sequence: CASNQGGQLTDTQYF.

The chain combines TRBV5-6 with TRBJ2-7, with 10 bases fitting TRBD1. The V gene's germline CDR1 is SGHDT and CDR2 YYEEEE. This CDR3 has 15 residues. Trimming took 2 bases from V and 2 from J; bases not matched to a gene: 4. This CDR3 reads CASSLLGTGAYEQYF. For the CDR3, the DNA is TGTGCCAGCAGCTTACTGGGGACAGGGGCCTACGAGCAGTACTTC.

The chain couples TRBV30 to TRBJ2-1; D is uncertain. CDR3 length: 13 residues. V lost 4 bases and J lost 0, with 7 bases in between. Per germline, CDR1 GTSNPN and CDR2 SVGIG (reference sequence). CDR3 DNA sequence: TGTGCCTGGACCTTCTCCTCCTACAATGAGCAGTTCTTC. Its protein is CAWTFSSYNEQFF.

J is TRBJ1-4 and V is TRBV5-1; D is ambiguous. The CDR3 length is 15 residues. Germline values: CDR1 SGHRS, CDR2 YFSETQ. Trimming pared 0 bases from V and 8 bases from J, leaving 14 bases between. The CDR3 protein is CASSLGLGYEEKLFF. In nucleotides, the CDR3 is TGCGCCAGCAGCTTGGGGTTAGGGTATGAGGAAAAACTGTTTTTT.

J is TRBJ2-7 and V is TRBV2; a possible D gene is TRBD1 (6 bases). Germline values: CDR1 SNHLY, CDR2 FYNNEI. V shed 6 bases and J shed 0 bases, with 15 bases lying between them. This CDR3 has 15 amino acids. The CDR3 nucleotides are TGTGCCAGCAGCGTACCCCGAGGGGGCTCCTACGAGCAGTACTTC. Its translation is CASSVPRGGSYEQYF.

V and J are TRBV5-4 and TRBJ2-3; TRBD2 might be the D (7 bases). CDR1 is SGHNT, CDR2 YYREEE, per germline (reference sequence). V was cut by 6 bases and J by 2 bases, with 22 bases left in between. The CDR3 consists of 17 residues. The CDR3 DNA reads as TGTGCCAGCACCCTTGGGGGCATAGCGGGCGCCACAGATACGCAGTATTTT. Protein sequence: CASTLGGIAGATDTQYF. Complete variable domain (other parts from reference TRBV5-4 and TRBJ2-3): ETGVTQSPTHLIKTRGQQVTLRCSSQSGHNTVSWYQQALGQGPQFIFQYYREEENGRGNFPPRFSGLQFPNYSSELNVNALELDDSALYLCASTLGGIAGATDTQYFGPGTRLTVL.

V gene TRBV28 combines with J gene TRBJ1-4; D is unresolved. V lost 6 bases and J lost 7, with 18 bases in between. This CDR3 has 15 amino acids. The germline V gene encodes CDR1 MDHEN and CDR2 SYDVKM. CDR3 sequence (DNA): TGTGCCAGCAGCTCAATACAATCTTACGGTGAAAAACTGTTTTTT. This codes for CASSSIQSYGEKLFF.

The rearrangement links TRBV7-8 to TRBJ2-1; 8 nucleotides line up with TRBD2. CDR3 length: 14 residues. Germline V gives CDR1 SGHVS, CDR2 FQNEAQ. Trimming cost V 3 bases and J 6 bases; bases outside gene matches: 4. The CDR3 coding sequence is TGTGCCAGCAGCTTTATCGGGAGGGCCAATGAGCAGTTCTTC. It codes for CASSFIGRANEQFF.

The CDR3: CASSFPGEIEQYF. The CDR3 DNA is TGTGCCAGCAGCTTCCCGGGGGAGATCGAGCAGTACTTC. J is TRBJ2-7 and V is TRBV11-2, with D possibly matching TRBD2 (6 bases). The CDR3 runs to 13 residues. V lost 3 bases and J 6 bases, leaving 12 bases between the germline ends. Germline CDR1 SGHAT, CDR2 FQNNGV.

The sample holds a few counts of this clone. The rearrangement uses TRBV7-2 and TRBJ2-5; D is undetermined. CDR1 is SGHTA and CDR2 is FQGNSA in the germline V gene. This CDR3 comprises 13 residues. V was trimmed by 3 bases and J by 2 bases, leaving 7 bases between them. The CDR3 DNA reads TGTGCCAGCAGCTTGGGCGCTCAAGAGACCCAGTACTTC. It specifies CASSLGAQETQYF.

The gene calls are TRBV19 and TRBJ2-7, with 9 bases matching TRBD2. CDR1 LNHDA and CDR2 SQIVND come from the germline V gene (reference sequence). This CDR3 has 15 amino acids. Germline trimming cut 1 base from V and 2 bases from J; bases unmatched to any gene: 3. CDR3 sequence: CASSIGLAATYEQYF. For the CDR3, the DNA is TGTGCCAGTAGTATAGGACTAGCGGCAACCTACGAGCAGTACTTC.

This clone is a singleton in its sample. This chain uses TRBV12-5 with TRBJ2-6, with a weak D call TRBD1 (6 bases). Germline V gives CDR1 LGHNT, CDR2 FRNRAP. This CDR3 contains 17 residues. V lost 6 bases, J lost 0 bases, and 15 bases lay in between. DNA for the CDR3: TGTGCTAGTGGACAGGACAGTGGGGGCTCTGGGGCCAACGTCCTGACTTTC. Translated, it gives CASGQDSGGSGANVLTF.

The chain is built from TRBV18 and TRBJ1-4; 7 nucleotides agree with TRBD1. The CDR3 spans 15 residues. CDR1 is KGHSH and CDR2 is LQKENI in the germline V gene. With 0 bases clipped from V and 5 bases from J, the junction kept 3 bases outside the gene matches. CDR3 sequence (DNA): TGTGCCAGCTCACCACCGGGACAGTGGAATGAAAAACTGTTTTTT. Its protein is CASSPPGQWNEKLFF.

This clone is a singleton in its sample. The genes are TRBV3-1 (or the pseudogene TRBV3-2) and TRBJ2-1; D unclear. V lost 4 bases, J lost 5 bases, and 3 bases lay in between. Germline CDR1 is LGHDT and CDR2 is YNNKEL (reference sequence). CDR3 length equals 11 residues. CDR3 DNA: TGTGCCAGCAGCCGTAACAATGAGCAGTTCTTC. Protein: CASSRNNEQFF.

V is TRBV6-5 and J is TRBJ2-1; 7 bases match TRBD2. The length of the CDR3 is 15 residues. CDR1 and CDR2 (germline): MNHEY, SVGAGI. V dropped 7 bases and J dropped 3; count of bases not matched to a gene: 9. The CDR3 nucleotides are TGTGCCAGCATATTGGCTAGCGGTTTCTACAATGAGCAGTTCTTC. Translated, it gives CASILASGFYNEQFF.

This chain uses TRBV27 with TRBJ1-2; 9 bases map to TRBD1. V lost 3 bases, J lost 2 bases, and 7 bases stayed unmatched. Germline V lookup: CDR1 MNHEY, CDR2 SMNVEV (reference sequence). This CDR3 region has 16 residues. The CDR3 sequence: CASSLGQGAQNYGYTF. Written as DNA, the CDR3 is TGTGCCAGCAGTTTGGGACAGGGAGCTCAAAACTATGGCTACACCTTC.

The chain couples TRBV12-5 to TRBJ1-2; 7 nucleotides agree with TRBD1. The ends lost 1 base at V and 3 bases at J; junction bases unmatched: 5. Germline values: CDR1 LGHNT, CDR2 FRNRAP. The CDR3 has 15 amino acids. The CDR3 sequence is CASGLAPGGDYGYTF. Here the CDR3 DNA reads TGTGCTAGTGGTTTGGCCCCAGGGGGGGACTATGGCTACACCTTC.

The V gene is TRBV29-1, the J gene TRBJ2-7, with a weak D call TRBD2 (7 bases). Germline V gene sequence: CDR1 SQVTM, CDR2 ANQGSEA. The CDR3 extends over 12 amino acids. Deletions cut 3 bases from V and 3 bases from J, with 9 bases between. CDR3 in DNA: TGCAGCGTTGAGAGGGGGGGCTACGAGCAGTACTTC. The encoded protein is CSVERGGYEQYF.